This T cell receptor beta chain appears in the sequencing data of a study of T cell responses to AZD1222 COVID-19 vaccine. V shed 6 bases, J shed 7 bases, and the junction held 6 bases outside the gene matches. This CDR3 region has 13 residues. Germline V lookup: CDR1 SNHLY, CDR2 FYNNEI. Assay: immunoSEQ multiplex PCR; the TCRdb copy retains only in-frame clones and omits some. The sample holds 95,000 to 130,000 clones; about 90% are singletons and the top ten take 6.5% to 8.5%. This receptor was obtained from an adult in good health. The chain carries TRBV2 and TRBJ1-2, with 9 nucleotides matching TRBD1. The specimen comprised peripheral blood, sampled on day 0 of AZD1222 vaccination. CDR3 loop: CASRGTGYGGYTF. In DNA form, the CDR3 reads TGTGCCAGCAGGGGGACAGGGTATGGTGGCTACACCTTC.